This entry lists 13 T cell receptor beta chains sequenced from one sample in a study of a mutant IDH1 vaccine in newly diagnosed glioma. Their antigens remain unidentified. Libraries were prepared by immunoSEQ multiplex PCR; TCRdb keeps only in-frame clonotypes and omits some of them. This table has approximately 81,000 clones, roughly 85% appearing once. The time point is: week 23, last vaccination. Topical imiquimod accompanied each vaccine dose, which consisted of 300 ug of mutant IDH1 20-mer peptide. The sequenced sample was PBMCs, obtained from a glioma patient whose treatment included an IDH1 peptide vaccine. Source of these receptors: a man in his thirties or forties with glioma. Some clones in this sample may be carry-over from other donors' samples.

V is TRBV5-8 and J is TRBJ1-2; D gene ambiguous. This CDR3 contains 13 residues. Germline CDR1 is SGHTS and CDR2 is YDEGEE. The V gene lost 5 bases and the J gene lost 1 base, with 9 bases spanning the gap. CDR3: CASRLDVNYGYTF. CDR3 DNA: TGTGCCAGCAGACTTGACGTTAACTATGGCTACACCTTC. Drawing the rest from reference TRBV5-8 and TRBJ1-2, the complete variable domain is EAGVTQSPTHLIKTRGQQATLRCSPISGHTSVYWYQQALGLGLQFLLWYDEGEERNRGNFPPRFSGRQFPNYSSELNVNALELEDSALYLCASRLDVNYGYTFGSGTRLTVV.

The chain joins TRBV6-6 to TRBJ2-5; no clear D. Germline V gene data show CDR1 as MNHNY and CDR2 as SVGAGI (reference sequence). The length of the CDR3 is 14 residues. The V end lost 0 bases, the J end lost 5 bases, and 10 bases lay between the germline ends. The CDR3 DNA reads TGTGCCAGCAGTTACTCGAACCTAGGGGAGACCCAGTACTTC. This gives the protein CASSYSNLGETQYF.

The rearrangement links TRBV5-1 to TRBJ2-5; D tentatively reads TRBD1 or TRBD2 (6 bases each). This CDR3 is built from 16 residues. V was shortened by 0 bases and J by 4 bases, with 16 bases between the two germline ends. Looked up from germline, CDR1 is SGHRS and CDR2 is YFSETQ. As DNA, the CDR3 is TGCGCCAGCAGCTTGGGTAGTACGGGGGCAGGAGAGACCCAGTACTTC. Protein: CASSLGSTGAGETQYF.

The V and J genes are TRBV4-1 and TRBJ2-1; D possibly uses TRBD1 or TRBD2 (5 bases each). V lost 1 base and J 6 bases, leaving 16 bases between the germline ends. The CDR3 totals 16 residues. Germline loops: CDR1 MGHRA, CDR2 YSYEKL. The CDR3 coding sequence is TGCGCCAGCAGCCAAGGCCCCACAGGTGGGGGCAATGAGCAGTTCTTC. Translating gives CASSQGPTGGGNEQFF.

The CDR3 region is CAISELGGAYEQYF. The CDR3 nucleotides are TGTGCCATCAGTGAGTTAGGGGGCGCGTACGAGCAGTACTTC. The V call is TRBV10-3, the J call TRBJ2-5, with TRBD1 matching 7 bases. TRBJ2-7 explains the end of the DNA better; the J call may be wrong. This CDR3 is built from 14 residues. From germline, CDR1 is ENHRY and CDR2 SYGVKD.

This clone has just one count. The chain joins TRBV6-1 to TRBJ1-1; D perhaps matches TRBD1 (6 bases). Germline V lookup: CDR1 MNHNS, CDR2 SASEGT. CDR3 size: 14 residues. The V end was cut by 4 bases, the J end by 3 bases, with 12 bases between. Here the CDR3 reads CASSVYREDTEAFF. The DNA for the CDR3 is TGTGCCAGCAGTGTGTACAGGGAGGACACTGAAGCTTTCTTT.

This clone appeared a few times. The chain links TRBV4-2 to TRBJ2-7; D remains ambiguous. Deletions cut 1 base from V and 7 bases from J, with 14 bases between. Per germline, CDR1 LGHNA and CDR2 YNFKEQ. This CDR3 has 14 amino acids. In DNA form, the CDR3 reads TGTGCCAGCAGCCAAGGGACGGCCGGCGGAGAGCAGTACTTC. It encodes CASSQGTAGGEQYF.

The DNA of the CDR3 is TGCGCCAGCAGCCAAACAACAGGGGGCACTGAAGCTTTCTTT. The encoded protein is CASSQTTGGTEAFF. The V gene is TRBV4-1, the J gene TRBJ1-1, with 8 nucleotides matching TRBD1. Germline CDR1 MGHRA, CDR2 YSYEKL. CDR3 size: 14 residues. V lost 2 bases, J lost 4 bases, and 3 bases stayed unmatched.

The CDR3 protein is CAWSTGVFLGNTIYF. The CDR3 DNA reads as TGTGCCTGGAGTACCGGGGTGTTTCTCGGAAACACCATATATTTT. The chain carries TRBV30 and TRBJ1-3; D remains ambiguous. This CDR3 comprises 15 residues. The V and J ends lost 2 bases and 4 bases respectively, with 15 bases between them. Germline lookup yields CDR1 GTSNPN and CDR2 SVGIG (reference sequence).

The CDR3 DNA follows: TGCGCCAGCAGTCCCTCCGGGGTTATGTACGAGCAGTACTTC. This encodes CASSPSGVMYEQYF. The chain links TRBV5-1 to TRBJ2-7; D is perhaps TRBD2 (5 bases). The V and J ends lost 5 bases and 4 bases respectively, with 16 bases between them. This CDR3 has 14 amino acids. Germline loops: CDR1 SGHRS, CDR2 YFSETQ.

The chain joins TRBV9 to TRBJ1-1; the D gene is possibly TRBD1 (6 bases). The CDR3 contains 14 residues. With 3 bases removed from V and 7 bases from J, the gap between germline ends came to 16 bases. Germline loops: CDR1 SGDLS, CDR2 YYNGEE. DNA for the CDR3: TGTGCCAGCAGCGCGGGATATGGGGGGCTTGAAGCTTTCTTT. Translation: CASSAGYGGLEAFF.

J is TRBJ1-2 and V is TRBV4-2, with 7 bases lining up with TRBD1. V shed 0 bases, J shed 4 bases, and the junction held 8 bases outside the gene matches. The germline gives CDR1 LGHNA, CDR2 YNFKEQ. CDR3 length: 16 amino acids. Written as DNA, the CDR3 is TGTGCCAGCAGCCAAGAAAAGGGAGCAGGGGGCTATGGCTACACCTTC. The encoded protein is CASSQEKGAGGYGYTF.

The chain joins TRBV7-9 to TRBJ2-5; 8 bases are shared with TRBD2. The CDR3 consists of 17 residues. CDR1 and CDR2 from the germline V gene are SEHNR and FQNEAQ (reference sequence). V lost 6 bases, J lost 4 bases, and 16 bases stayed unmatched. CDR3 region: CASRSPLRGGLGETQYF. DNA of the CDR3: TGTGCCAGCAGGTCCCCTCTCCGGGGGGGCCTCGGAGAGACCCAGTACTTC.